Sequencing of this TCR beta chain was carried out in a study of metastatic and nonmetastatic thyroid tumors (dated by TCRdb to about 2020). About the study as a whole: Repertoires from peripheral blood and from tumor or nodule tissue samples of malignant and benign thyroid patients were compared.

Libraries came from PCR. Sequenced using an Illumina HiSeq 4000. High-throughput sequencing was used to profile the TCR beta-chain CDR3 region of every patient. Turning to the authors' computational methods: A classifier to discriminate distant-metastatic papillary thyroid cancer patients was built from CDR3 differences across clinicopathological groups. To measure repertoire diversity the researchers used the Shannon index, while the Morisita-Horn index served to gauge how similar the tumor and blood repertoires were. TCRdb redid the processing of the public reads, applying fastp at Q25 and MiXCR, and retained in-frame beta chains. None of the V and J calls come from the authors' own analysis; TCRdb made them. This sample holds 85,000 to 95,000 clones; about 15% were observed only once. Jointly, the top ten make up 3.6% of the sample. Study-wide findings and limitations: In both blood and tumor samples, TCR beta diversity was reported to be significantly higher in malignant tumors than in benign nodules.

Before undergoing thyroid surgery, none of the patients had been given any kind of treatment. Patient clinical samples collected from about 2011 to 2018 were retrospectively analysed using T-cell receptor beta sequencing. This clone was seen ten or more times. Its specific antigen is unknown. The record has no base qualities; no much larger clone is one base away. The TCR originated in a female donor with papillary thyroid cancer or a benign thyroid nodule (not recorded which). Some clones in this sample may be carry-over from other donors' samples. Source material: blood.

The nucleotide sequence reads TGTGCCAGCAGAGGAGTAACTGAAGCTTTCTTT. Translated, it reads CASRGVTEAFF. This receptor chain uses TRBV11-2 and TRBJ1-1; no D gene is confidently identified. The germline V gene specifies SGHAT as CDR1 and FQNNGV as CDR2. The CDR3 starts with the cysteine, ends with the phenylalanine, and has 11 residues. Here the CDR3 DNA is all that survives: 33 bases in frame from base 1. V loses 6 bases, J loses 5 bases, and the germline ends lie 7 bases apart.